What follows are 16 T cell receptor beta chains derived from one specimen sequenced in a study of blood T cell repertoires in COVID-19. The method was immunoSEQ multiplex PCR; TCRdb's version includes in-frame clones alone and lacks a portion of them. The sample shows around 130,000 clones, just over 85% of them seen only once. The specimen sequenced was peripheral blood. The receptors stem from a man aged 35-49 years with acute or convalescent COVID-19.

The rearrangement joins TRBV3-1 (or the pseudogene TRBV3-2) to TRBJ1-1; D might be TRBD1 (6 bases). The V end was cut by 0 bases, the J end by 0 bases, with 8 bases between. CDR3 length: 15 amino acids. In germline, CDR1 is LGHDT, CDR2 YNNKEL (reference sequence). DNA of the CDR3: TGTGCCAGCAGCCAAGAGTGGGGGCTGAACACTGAAGCTTTCTTT. Amino acid sequence: CASSQEWGLNTEAFF.

This clone was seen only a few times. J is TRBJ1-3 and V is TRBV7-6, with D maybe TRBD1 (6 bases). The CDR3 is made up of 16 amino acids. With 1 base removed from V and 0 bases from J, the gap between germline ends came to 10 bases. Looked up from germline, CDR1 is SGHVS and CDR2 is FNYEAQ. The CDR3 spells CASSLGQANSGNTIYF. In DNA form, the CDR3 reads TGTGCCAGCAGCTTAGGACAGGCCAACTCTGGAAACACCATATATTTT. The variable domain in full, with the rest retrieved from reference TRBV7-6 and TRBJ1-3, is GAGVSQSPRYKVTKRGQDVALRCDPISGHVSLYWYRQALGQGPEFLTYFNYEAQQDKSGLPNDRFSAERPEGSISTLTIQRTEQRDSAMYRCASSLGQANSGNTIYFGEGSWLTVV.

The chain links TRBV24-1 to TRBJ2-2; D not resolved. With 3 bases removed from V and 6 bases from J, the gap between germline ends came to 13 bases. The CDR3 is made up of 15 amino acids. The germline V gene has CDR1 KGHDR and CDR2 SFDVKD. CDR3 residues: CATSDVADGPGELFF. In DNA form, the CDR3 reads TGTGCCACCAGTGATGTTGCCGATGGCCCCGGGGAGCTGTTTTTT.

This rearrangement joins TRBV2 to TRBJ1-2, with a weak D call TRBD1 (5 bases). Germline V lookup: CDR1 SNHLY, CDR2 FYNNEI. The length of the CDR3 is 12 residues. The germline V and J ends were trimmed by 4 bases and 8 bases, with 11 bases remaining between them. The CDR3 loop is CASSVSGRGYTF. CDR3 nucleotides: TGTGCCAGCAGTGTTTCAGGGCGAGGCTACACCTTC.

Comments on this clone: Other nucleotide sequences in the sample specify the same CDR3. The V gene is TRBV5-4, the J gene TRBJ1-2; 9 positions match TRBD1. Looked up from germline, CDR1 is SGHNT and CDR2 is YYREEE (reference sequence). J lost 11 bases, V lost 3 bases, and 11 bases had no gene match. This CDR3 is 14 amino acids long. The CDR3: CASSSLQGARGYTF. The DNA of the CDR3 is TGTGCCAGCAGCTCATTACAGGGGGCTCGGGGTTACACCTTC.

The chain employs TRBV14 and TRBJ1-6; D unclear. Germline V gene sequence: CDR1 SGHDN, CDR2 FVKESK. The CDR3 has 14 amino acids. Deletions cut 4 bases from V and 6 bases from J, with 10 bases between. The CDR3 DNA sequence: TGTGCCAGCAGCCGTGAGACAAGTAATTCACCCCTCCACTTT. Amino acid sequence: CASSRETSNSPLHF.

This rearrangement joins TRBV5-1 to TRBJ2-3, with 8 bases that match TRBD2. V was pared by 0 bases and J by 3 bases, with 3 bases of the junction left unmatched. Germline CDR1 and CDR2: SGHRS and YFSETQ. The CDR3 runs 15 residues. The CDR3 is CASSLGASGTDTQYF. CDR3 DNA: TGCGCCAGCAGCTTGGGGGCTAGCGGGACAGATACGCAGTATTTT.

The chain employs TRBV5-1 and TRBJ1-1; D is perhaps TRBD1 (6 bases). This CDR3 comprises 13 residues. Trimming took off 6 bases at V and 7 bases at J, with 16 bases between the two ends. CDR1 is SGHRS and CDR2 is YFSETQ in the germline V gene. In DNA, the CDR3 is TGCGCCAGCAAGGCGAATACAGGGCTTGAAGCTTTCTTT. This encodes CASKANTGLEAFF.

The rearrangement joins TRBV6-5 to TRBJ2-7; 7 bases are shared with TRBD1. Looked up from germline, CDR1 is MNHEY and CDR2 is SVGAGI. The V gene end was trimmed by 5 bases and the J gene end by 6 bases; junction bases not matched to a gene: 10. This CDR3 comprises 14 residues. The CDR3: CASSRQGIGGEQYF. The DNA for the CDR3 is TGTGCCAGCAGTAGACAGGGTATTGGGGGCGAGCAGTACTTC.

The chain uses TRBV3-1 (or the pseudogene TRBV3-2) and TRBJ1-1; no clear D gene. V was cut by 2 bases and J by 2 bases, with 6 bases left in between. Looked up from germline, CDR1 is LGHDT and CDR2 is YNNKEL (reference sequence). The CDR3 contains 13 residues. The CDR3 nucleotides read TGTGCCAGCAGCCAAACTTCCAACACTGAAGCTTTCTTT. Translation gives CASSQTSNTEAFF.

The genes are TRBV29-1 and TRBJ2-3, with 7 bases aligning to TRBD2. The CDR3 length is 13 residues. V was pared by 8 bases and J by 4 bases, with 9 bases of the junction left unmatched. Germline V CDR1 and CDR2: SQVTM, ANQGSEA. CDR3 region: CSSSGGGADTQYF. The DNA of the CDR3 is TGCAGCTCCTCGGGGGGTGGGGCAGATACGCAGTATTTT.

The genes are TRBV14 and TRBJ1-4, with D hard to call. Germline loops: CDR1 SGHDN, CDR2 FVKESK. The CDR3 contains 13 residues. V lost 4 bases and J 3 bases, leaving 6 bases between the germline ends. CDR3 in amino acids: CASSRAANEKLFF. CDR3 DNA sequence: TGTGCCAGCAGCCGGGCAGCTAATGAAAAACTGTTTTTT.

The V call is TRBV5-4, the J call TRBJ1-2; D might be TRBD1 (6 bases). Germline V gene sequence: CDR1 SGHNT, CDR2 YYREEE (reference sequence). The CDR3 extends over 14 amino acids. The V gene lost 4 bases and the J gene lost 4 bases, with 14 bases spanning the gap. This CDR3 is CASSPPGHGYGYTF. In nucleotides, the CDR3 is TGTGCCAGCAGCCCCCCGGGACACGGCTATGGCTACACCTTC. The full variable domain, in which reference TRBV5-4 and TRBJ1-2 provide the parts outside the CDR3, is ETGVTQSPTHLIKTRGQQVTLRCSSQSGHNTVSWYQQALGQGPQFIFQYYREEENGRGNFPPRFSGLQFPNYSSELNVNALELDDSALYLCASSPPGHGYGYTFGSGTRLTVV.

The chain employs TRBV10-3 and TRBJ1-3, with a tentative D call TRBD1 (6 bases). V lost 3 bases, J lost 2 bases, and 11 bases lay in between. Per the germline V gene, CDR1 is ENHRY and CDR2 is SYGVKD. This CDR3 comprises 15 residues. For the CDR3, the DNA is TGTGCCATCAGTGACGGGACACCGGCTGGAAACACCATATATTTT. Translated, it gives CAISDGTPAGNTIYF.

This clone was recorded once. V gene TRBV27 combines with J gene TRBJ1-5, with D perhaps matching TRBD1 (5 bases). Per the germline V gene, CDR1 is MNHEY and CDR2 is SMNVEV (reference sequence). V shed 5 bases and J shed 6 bases, with 17 bases lying between them. This CDR3 has 15 amino acids. Here the CDR3 reads CASSRGTFKGQPQHF. Written as DNA, the CDR3 is TGTGCCAGCAGTCGCGGGACCTTTAAGGGTCAGCCCCAGCATTTT.

The rearrangement links TRBV6-4 to TRBJ2-7; D might be TRBD2 (6 bases). Per germline, CDR1 MRHNA and CDR2 SNTAGT. The CDR3 is 13 amino acids. Trimming stripped 11 bases from V and 6 bases from J, with 20 bases between. CDR3 residues: CALRGAGPPEQYF. CDR3 nucleotides: TGTGCCTTGCGTGGGGCGGGACCCCCCGAGCAGTACTTC.